This T cell receptor beta chain was sequenced for a study of sequential checkpoint blockade in melanoma. Study background: Arm A got nivolumab then ipilimumab; arm B the reverse, 1:1. Both treatment sequences were followed by maintenance nivolumab.

The treatment denotes: randomized to nivolumab then ipilimumab (arm A) or the reverse (arm B). None of the patients previously received DNA-damaging chemotherapy. PBMC sorting kept live CD3+CD8+ cells without CD19 or CD56. The CDR3 contains 14 residues. With 2 bases removed from V and 11 bases from J, the gap between germline ends came to 18 bases. Germline-derived CDR1 and CDR2 are SEHNR and FQNEAQ (reference sequence). Method: immunoSEQ multiplex PCR; TCRdb's copy keeps in-frame clones and lacks some. Of under 25,000 clones in the sample, 70% to 80% were seen once. The V and J genes are TRBV7-9 and TRBJ1-2; D call uncertain. The specimen comprised CD8+ T cells sorted from blood (inferred from file names), sampled from a patient given nivolumab and ipilimumab in sequence. The TCR was taken from a human donor with melanoma. CDR3 DNA: TGTGCCAGCAGCTTAAAAGGAGGCTACGCAAGTTACACCTTC. Translated, it gives CASSLKGGYASYTF.